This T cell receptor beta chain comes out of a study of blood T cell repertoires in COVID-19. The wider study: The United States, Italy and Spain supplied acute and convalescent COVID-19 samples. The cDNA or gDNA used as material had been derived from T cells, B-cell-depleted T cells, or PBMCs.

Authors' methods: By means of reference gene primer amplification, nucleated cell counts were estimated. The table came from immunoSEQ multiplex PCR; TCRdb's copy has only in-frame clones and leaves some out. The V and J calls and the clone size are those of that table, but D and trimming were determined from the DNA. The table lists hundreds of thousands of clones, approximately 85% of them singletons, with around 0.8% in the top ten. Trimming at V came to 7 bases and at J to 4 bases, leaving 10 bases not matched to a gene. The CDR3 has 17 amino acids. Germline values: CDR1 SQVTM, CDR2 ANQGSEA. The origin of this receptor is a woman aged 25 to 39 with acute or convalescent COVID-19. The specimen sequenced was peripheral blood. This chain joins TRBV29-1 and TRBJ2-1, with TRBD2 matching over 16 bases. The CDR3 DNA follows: TGCAGCGCTGGGACTAGCGGGAGGGCCGCCCCTTACAATGAGCAGTTCTTC. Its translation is CSAGTSGRAAPYNEQFF.